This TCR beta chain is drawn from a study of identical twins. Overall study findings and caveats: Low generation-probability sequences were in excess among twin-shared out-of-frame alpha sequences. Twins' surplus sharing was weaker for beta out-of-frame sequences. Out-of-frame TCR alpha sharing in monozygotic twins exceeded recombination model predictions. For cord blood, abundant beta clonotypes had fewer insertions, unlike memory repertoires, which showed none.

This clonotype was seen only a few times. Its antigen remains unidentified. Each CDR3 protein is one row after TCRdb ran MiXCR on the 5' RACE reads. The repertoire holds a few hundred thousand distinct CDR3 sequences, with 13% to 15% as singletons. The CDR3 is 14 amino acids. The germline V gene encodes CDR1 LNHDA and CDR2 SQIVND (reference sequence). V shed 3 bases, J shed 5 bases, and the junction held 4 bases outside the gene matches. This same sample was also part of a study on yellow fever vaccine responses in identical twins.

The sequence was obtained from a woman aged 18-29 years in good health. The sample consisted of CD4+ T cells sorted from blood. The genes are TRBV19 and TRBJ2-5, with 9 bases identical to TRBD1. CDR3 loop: CASSMRTGDETQYF. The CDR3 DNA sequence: TGTGCCAGTAGTATGCGGACAGGGGATGAGACCCAGTACTTC.